This T cell receptor beta chain was captured by sequencing in a study of shared clonotypes between healthy human individuals. Overall study findings and caveats: For sorted subsets, rarefaction showed incomplete sequencing despite large depth.

With respect to this clone: As yet, its antigen is unknown.

The naive CD8 subset, CD45RO-negative cells positively selected for CCR7, excluded terminally differentiated effector memory CD45RA+ cells. Donors were Caucasian adults residing in Nashville, Tennessee, USA. V was pared by 2 bases and J by 1 base, with 7 bases of the junction left unmatched. The germline gives CDR1 SGHVS, CDR2 FQNEAQ. This CDR3 is 17 amino acids long. TCRdb's copy holds only in-frame clones and misses some; the assay was immunoSEQ multiplex PCR. The sample records about 2.2 million clones, 80% to 95% being singletons. V is TRBV7-8 and J is TRBJ2-3; 9 nucleotides line up with TRBD2. The sequencing sample was made of naive CD8+ T cells from PBMCs. This TCR was recovered from a man younger than 30 in good health. Some clones in this sample may be carry-over from other donors' samples. The DNA of the CDR3 is TGTGCCAGCAGCTTAAGTCTAGCGGGGTCTGGCACAGATACGCAGTATTTT. The encoded protein is CASSLSLAGSGTDTQYF.